These 15 T cell receptor beta chains share one sample of origin, sequenced in a study of T cell responses to AZD1222 COVID-19 vaccine. Method: immunoSEQ multiplex PCR; TCRdb's copy keeps in-frame clones and lacks some. The table records roughly 130,000 clones, about 94% of them present only once. Sequencing was performed on peripheral blood, taken on day 0 of AZD1222 vaccination. These receptors were taken from an adult in good health.

This clone was seen once. The rearrangement links TRBV19 to TRBJ1-2; D is possibly TRBD1 (6 bases). The CDR3 extends over 15 amino acids. The germline V gene has CDR1 LNHDA and CDR2 SQIVND (reference sequence). V was shortened by 6 bases and J by 4 bases, with 18 bases between the two germline ends. The CDR3 region has the DNA TGTGCCAGTAGCACGGATACAACAGGGTTCTATGGCTACACCTTC. Translating it yields CASSTDTTGFYGYTF. The complete variable domain, with remaining parts taken from reference TRBV19 and TRBJ1-2, reads DGGITQSPKYLFRKEGQNVTLSCEQNLNHDAMYWYRQDPGQGLRLIYYSQIVNDFQKGDIAEGYSVSREKKESFPLTVTSAQKNPTAFYLCASSTDTTGFYGYTFGSGTRLTVV.

The chain links TRBV28 to TRBJ2-7; 8 nucleotides agree with TRBD2. Germline V gene lookup returns CDR1 MDHEN and CDR2 SYDVKM. The CDR3 covers 15 residues. Unmatched junction bases numbered 9, after V lost 4 bases and J lost 4 bases. The CDR3 spells CASSSTSGVTYEQYF. The CDR3 DNA reads TGTGCCAGCAGTTCCACTAGCGGTGTTACTTACGAGCAGTACTTC. The complete variable domain, with remaining parts taken from reference TRBV28 and TRBJ2-7, reads DVKVTQSSRYLVKRTGEKVFLECVQDMDHENMFWYRQDPGLGLRLIYFSYDVKMKEKGDIPEGYSVSREKKERFSLILESASTNQTSMYLCASSSTSGVTYEQYFGPGTRLTVT.

The V and J genes are TRBV12-3 or TRBV12-4 and TRBJ1-1, with no clear D. Between the trimmed V and J ends, which lost 1 base and 7 bases, there was a span of 4 bases. The CDR3 has 11 residues. The chain's CDR3 is CASSLVGEAFF. CDR3 nucleotides: TGTGCCAGCAGTTTAGTAGGTGAAGCTTTCTTT.

The CDR3 reads CASSAWTAEAFF. In DNA, the CDR3 is TGTGCCAGCAGCGCCTGGACAGCCGAAGCTTTCTTT. The rearrangement links TRBV6-6 to TRBJ1-1; D possibly corresponds to TRBD1 (6 bases). V was trimmed by 6 bases and J by 8 bases, leaving 13 bases between them. The CDR3 spans 12 residues. Germline assignment: CDR1 MNHNY and CDR2 SVGAGI (reference sequence).

The chain recombines TRBV14 with TRBJ2-1; TRBD2 agrees at 10 bases. Germline CDR1 is SGHDN and CDR2 is FVKESK. This CDR3 comprises 17 residues. The trim removed 6 bases at V and 5 bases at J, leaving 13 bases unmatched. The CDR3, as DNA: TGTGCCAGCAGTCTCACCAGTTTAGCGGGAGGCAACAATGAGCAGTTCTTC. Translation gives CASSLTSLAGGNNEQFF. The full variable domain, completed using reference TRBV14 and TRBJ2-1, is EAGVTQFPSHSVIEKGQTVTLRCDPISGHDNLYWYRRVMGKEIKFLLHFVKESKQDESGMPNNRFLAERTGGTYSTLKVQPAELEDSGVYFCASSLTSLAGGNNEQFFGPGTRLTVL.

This chain links TRBV11-2 with TRBJ2-7; 7 nucleotides align to TRBD2. The V segment lost 3 bases and the J segment 0 bases; nucleotides outside the gene matches: 2. The germline V gene has CDR1 SGHAT and CDR2 FQNNGV. There are 14 residues in the CDR3. The CDR3 protein is CASSLGGSSYEQYF. As DNA, the CDR3 is TGTGCCAGCAGCTTGGGCGGGAGCTCCTACGAGCAGTACTTC. Looking up the rest from reference TRBV11-2 and TRBJ2-7 gives the full variable domain: EAGVAQSPRYKIIEKRQSVAFWCNPISGHATLYWYQQILGQGPKLLIQFQNNGVVDDSQLPKDRFSAERLKGVDSTLKIQPAKLEDSAVYLCASSLGGSSYEQYFGPGTRLTVT.

The chain combines TRBV18 with TRBJ1-5; D is possibly TRBD1 (6 bases). The ends were cut back, 5 bases at V and 7 bases at J, with 24 bases in the middle. This CDR3 contains 17 residues. The germline V gene encodes CDR1 KGHSH and CDR2 LQKENI. CDR3 sequence reads: CASSTSPYRDNGQPQHF. CDR3 in DNA: TGTGCCAGCTCAACCTCACCGTACCGGGACAATGGCCAGCCCCAGCATTTT.

This clone was observed a few times. The CDR3 DNA follows: TGTGCCAGCAGTGAAAGTGGGCAGCCCCAGCATTTT. Amino acid sequence: CASSESGQPQHF. The chain is built from TRBV2 and TRBJ1-5; D not certain. CDR1 is SNHLY and CDR2 is FYNNEI in the germline V gene. Trimming removed 2 bases at V and 7 bases at J, with 6 bases between. The CDR3 length is 12 residues.

This chain uses TRBV7-9 with TRBJ2-7; D is possibly TRBD1 (5 bases). Germline V gene lookup returns CDR1 SEHNR and CDR2 FQNEAQ (reference sequence). V was cut by 2 bases and J by 7 bases, with 21 bases left in between. The CDR3 is made up of 16 amino acids. CDR3 in DNA: TGTGCCAGCAGCTTAATTGGTCAGGGCCCCTACGCAGAGCAGTACTTC. Translated: CASSLIGQGPYAEQYF.

This clone was recorded only once. V usage is TRBV12-3 or TRBV12-4 and J usage is TRBJ2-5; possibly TRBD2 for D (6 bases). This CDR3 region has 13 residues. The V and J ends lost 5 bases and 4 bases respectively, with 11 bases between them. CDR3 coding DNA: TGTGCCAGCAGTCCTCGACTAGGAGAGACCCAGTACTTC. Translation: CASSPRLGETQYF.

This chain connects TRBV27 to TRBJ1-1; 7 nucleotides match TRBD1. J lost 0 bases, V lost 5 bases, and 3 bases had no gene match. Germline assignment: CDR1 MNHEY and CDR2 SMNVEV (reference sequence). CDR3 length: 14 amino acids. The CDR3 region is CASSQGVLNTEAFF. The CDR3 DNA is TGTGCCAGCAGTCAGGGGGTTCTGAACACTGAAGCTTTCTTT.

V gene TRBV28 combines with J gene TRBJ1-4; D is ambiguous. Germline CDR1 MDHEN, CDR2 SYDVKM. The V end was cut by 6 bases, the J end by 7 bases, with 24 bases between. This CDR3 is 17 amino acids long. The CDR3 nucleotides are TGTGCCAGCAGCTCGGAGCTAGGATTTGACGACCTTGAAAAACTGTTTTTT. This codes for CASSSELGFDDLEKLFF.

J is TRBJ2-7 and V is TRBV10-3; no firm D call. The CDR3 length is 17 residues. Germline values: CDR1 ENHRY, CDR2 SYGVKD. V lost 3 bases and J 0 bases, leaving 18 bases between the germline ends. CDR3 in DNA: TGTGCCATCAGTGATAGTGCATGGCAAGGCACCTCCTACGAGCAGTACTTC. Amino acid sequence: CAISDSAWQGTSYEQYF.

This clone has only one observation. The rearrangement links TRBV18 to TRBJ2-2; perhaps TRBD1 as D (6 bases). The CDR3 is 14 amino acids. The V and J ends lost 2 bases and 6 bases respectively, with 10 bases between them. Per germline, CDR1 KGHSH and CDR2 LQKENI. The CDR3 nucleotides read TGTGCCAGCTCACCAAGCACAGGGTCCGGGGAGCTGTTTTTT. Residues: CASSPSTGSGELFF.

The chain carries TRBV12-3 or TRBV12-4 and TRBJ1-1; D uncertain. V lost 8 bases and J lost 1, with 11 bases in between. The length of the CDR3 is 13 residues. The CDR3 DNA follows: TGTGCCAGCGTCGGATCGCCGAACACTGAAGCTTTCTTT. Translated: CASVGSPNTEAFF.